This entry features one T cell receptor (beta chain) sequence. The sample comes from a study of OX40 agonist ivuxolimab in advanced cancers. The protocol was immunoSEQ multiplex PCR, while the TCRdb copy is restricted to in-frame clones and leaves out a portion. The profile covers about 58,000 clones, with 75% to 90% appearing a single time and around 0.76% taken by the ten largest. Germline CDR1 and CDR2: SNHLY and FYNNEI. V shed 6 bases and J shed 1 base, with 8 bases lying between them. This CDR3 comprises 13 residues. The sequencing used CD4+ or CD8+ T cells sorted from blood, collected in a trial of the OX40 agonist ivuxolimab. The V call is TRBV2, the J call TRBJ2-3; D ambiguous. This TCR derives from an adult with an advanced solid tumor such as melanoma, head and neck, liver or kidney cancer. The CDR3 here is CASRFLGTDTQYF. The CDR3 DNA sequence: TGTGCCAGCAGATTTCTAGGCACAGATACGCAGTATTTT.